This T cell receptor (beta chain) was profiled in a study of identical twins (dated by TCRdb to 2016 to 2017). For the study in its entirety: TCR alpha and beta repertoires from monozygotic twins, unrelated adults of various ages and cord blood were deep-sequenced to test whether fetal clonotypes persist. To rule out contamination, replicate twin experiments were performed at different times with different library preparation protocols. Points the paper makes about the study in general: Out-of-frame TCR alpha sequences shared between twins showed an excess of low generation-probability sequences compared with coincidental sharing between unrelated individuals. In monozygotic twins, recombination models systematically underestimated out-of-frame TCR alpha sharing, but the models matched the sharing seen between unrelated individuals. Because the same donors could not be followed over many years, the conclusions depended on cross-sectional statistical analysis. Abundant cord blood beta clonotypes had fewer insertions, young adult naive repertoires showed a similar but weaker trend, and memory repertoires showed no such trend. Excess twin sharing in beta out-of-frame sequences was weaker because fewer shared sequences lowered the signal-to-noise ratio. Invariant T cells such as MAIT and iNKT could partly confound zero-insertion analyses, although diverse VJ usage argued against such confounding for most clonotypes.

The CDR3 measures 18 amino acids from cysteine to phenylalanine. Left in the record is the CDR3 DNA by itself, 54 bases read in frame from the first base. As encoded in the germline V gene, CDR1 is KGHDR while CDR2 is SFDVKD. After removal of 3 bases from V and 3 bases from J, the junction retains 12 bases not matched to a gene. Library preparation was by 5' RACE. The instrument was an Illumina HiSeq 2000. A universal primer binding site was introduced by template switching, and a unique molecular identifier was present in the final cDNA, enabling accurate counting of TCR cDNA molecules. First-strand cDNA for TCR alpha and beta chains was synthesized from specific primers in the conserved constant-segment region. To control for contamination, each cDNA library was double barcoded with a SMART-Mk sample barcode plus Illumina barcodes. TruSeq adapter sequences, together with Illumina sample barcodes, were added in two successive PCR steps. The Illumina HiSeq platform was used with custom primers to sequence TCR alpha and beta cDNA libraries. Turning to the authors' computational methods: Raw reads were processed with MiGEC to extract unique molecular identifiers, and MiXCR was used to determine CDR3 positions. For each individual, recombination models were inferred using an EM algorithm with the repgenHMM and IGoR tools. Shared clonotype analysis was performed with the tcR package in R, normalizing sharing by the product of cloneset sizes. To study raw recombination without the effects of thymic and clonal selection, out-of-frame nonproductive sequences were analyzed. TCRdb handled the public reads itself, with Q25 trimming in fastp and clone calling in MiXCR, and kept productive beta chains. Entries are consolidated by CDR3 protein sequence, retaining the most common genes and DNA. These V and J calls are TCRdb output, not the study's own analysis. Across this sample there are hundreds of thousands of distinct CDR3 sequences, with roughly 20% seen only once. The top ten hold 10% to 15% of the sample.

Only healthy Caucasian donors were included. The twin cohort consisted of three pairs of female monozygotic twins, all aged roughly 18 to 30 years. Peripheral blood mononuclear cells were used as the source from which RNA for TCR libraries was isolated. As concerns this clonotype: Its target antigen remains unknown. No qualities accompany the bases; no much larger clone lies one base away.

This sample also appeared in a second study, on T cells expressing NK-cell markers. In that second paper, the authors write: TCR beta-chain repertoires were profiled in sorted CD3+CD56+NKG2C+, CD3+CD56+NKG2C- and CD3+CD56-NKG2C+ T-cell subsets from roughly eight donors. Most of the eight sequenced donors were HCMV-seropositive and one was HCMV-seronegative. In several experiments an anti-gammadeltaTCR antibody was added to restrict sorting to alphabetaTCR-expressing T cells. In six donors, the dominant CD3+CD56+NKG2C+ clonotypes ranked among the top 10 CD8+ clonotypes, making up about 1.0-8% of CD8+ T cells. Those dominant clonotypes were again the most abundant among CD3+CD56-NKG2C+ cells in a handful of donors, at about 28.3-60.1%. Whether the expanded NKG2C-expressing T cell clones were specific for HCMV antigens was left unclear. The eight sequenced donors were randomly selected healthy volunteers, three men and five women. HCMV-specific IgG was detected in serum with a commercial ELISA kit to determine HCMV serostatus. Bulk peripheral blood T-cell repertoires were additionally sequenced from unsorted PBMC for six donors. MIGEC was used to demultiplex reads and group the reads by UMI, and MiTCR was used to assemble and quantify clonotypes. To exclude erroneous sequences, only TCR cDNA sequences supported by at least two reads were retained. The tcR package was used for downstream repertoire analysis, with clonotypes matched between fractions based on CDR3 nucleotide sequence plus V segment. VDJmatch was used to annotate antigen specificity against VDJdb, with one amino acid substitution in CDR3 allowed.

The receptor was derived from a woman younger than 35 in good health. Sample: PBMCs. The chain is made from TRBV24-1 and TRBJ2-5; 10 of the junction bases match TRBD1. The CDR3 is CATSDTKKAGTGEETQYF. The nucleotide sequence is TGTGCCACCAGTGATACGAAAAAAGCCGGGACAGGGGAAGAGACCCAGTACTTC.